Presented here are 4 T cell receptor beta chains from one specimen sequenced in a study of T cell responses to AZD1222 COVID-19 vaccine. Clones were read by immunoSEQ multiplex PCR, and TCRdb kept only the in-frame ones, dropping some. The sample lists roughly 110,000 clones; roughly 92% were seen once. Sequences were derived from peripheral blood, sampled on day 0 of AZD1222 vaccination. The receptors were gathered from an adult in good health.

The chain carries TRBV19 and TRBJ2-6; a weak D match, TRBD1 (5 bases). The CDR3 length is 15 residues. Germline CDR1 reads LNHDA; CDR2 reads SQIVND (reference sequence). Trimming pared 5 bases from V and 1 base from J, leaving 9 bases between. DNA of the CDR3: TGTGCCAGTAGTCACCGACAGTCTGGGGCCAACGTCCTGACTTTC. Residues: CASSHRQSGANVLTF.

V and J are TRBV5-1 and TRBJ2-2; D possibly corresponds to TRBD1 (6 bases). V was trimmed by 4 bases and J by 0 bases, leaving 13 bases between them. Germline values: CDR1 SGHRS, CDR2 YFSETQ. The CDR3 length is 16 residues. CDR3 nucleotide sequence: TGCGCCAGCAGCACACAGGGTCTTACGAACACCGGGGAGCTGTTTTTT. It is translated as CASSTQGLTNTGELFF.

The chain links TRBV5-5 to TRBJ1-3, with TRBD1 matching over 8 bases. Germline trimming cut 3 bases from V and 3 bases from J; bases unmatched to any gene: 2. The CDR3 totals 14 residues. Looked up from germline, CDR1 is SGHKS and CDR2 is YYEKEE (reference sequence). The DNA of the CDR3 is TGTGCCAGCAGCTACGGGACAGGTGGAAACACCATATATTTT. Protein product: CASSYGTGGNTIYF.

The chain recombines TRBV7-9 with TRBJ1-2, with 10 bases lining up with TRBD1. CDR3 size: 17 residues. Germline V gene sequence: CDR1 SEHNR, CDR2 FQNEAQ (reference sequence). V shed 1 base, J shed 3 bases, and the junction held 8 bases outside the gene matches. The CDR3 loop is CASSLGPGQGFYYGYTF. DNA for the CDR3: TGTGCCAGCAGCTTAGGTCCGGGACAGGGGTTTTACTATGGCTACACCTTC.